A single sample gave rise to the 12 T cell receptor beta chains below, sequenced in a study of PD-L1 blockade in urothelial cancer (dated by TCRdb to about 2017). Library construction relied on the immunoSEQ multiplex PCR assay. TCRdb provides this immuneACCESS table in a form limited to in-frame rearrangements. Some clones are lacking; in checked studies, under half of them reflect an unresolved V gene, and why the rest are absent is not known. This sample lists about 83,000 clones; around 87% were detected once. The ten top clones hold 4.5% to 7% of the sample. The sample consisted of PBMCs, taken around atezolizumab (anti-PD-L1) treatment. The origin of the receptors is a woman aged 65 to 85 with urothelial cancer.

Written as DNA, the CDR3 is TGTGCCAGCAGCCCCCTACATAGCCCATCTGGAAACACCATATATTTT. This codes for CASSPLHSPSGNTIYF. The rearrangement uses TRBV9 and TRBJ1-3; D unresolved. The ends were cut back, 4 bases at V and 1 base at J, with 15 bases in the middle. CDR3 length: 16 residues. The germline CDR1 and CDR2 sequences are SGDLS and YYNGEE.

This chain connects TRBV6-1 to TRBJ1-2; D not resolved. In germline, CDR1 is MNHNS, CDR2 SASEGT. Trimming stripped 2 bases from V and 5 bases from J, with 9 bases between. The CDR3 is 13 residues long. The CDR3 loop is CASSEYGVYGYTF. For the CDR3, the DNA is TGTGCCAGCAGTGAATACGGGGTTTATGGCTACACCTTC.

This chain uses TRBV5-8 with TRBJ2-2; TRBD1 agrees at 9 bases. The J segment lost 5 bases and the V segment lost 5 bases, leaving 10 bases of the junction unmatched. Germline V CDR1 and CDR2: SGHTS, YDEGEE. This CDR3 is built from 16 residues. The CDR3 protein is CASRKGTGRLTGELFF. In nucleotides, the CDR3 is TGTGCCAGCAGGAAGGGGACAGGGCGTTTGACCGGGGAGCTGTTTTTT.

This chain joins TRBV6-6 and TRBJ1-3; D might be TRBD1 (6 bases). V was clipped by 0 bases and J by 4 bases, with 10 bases between them. CDR1 is MNHNY, CDR2 SVGAGI, per germline (reference sequence). The CDR3 is 15 residues long. The CDR3 sequence: CASSYSGGLGNTIYF. In nucleotides, the CDR3 is TGTGCCAGCAGTTACTCGGGGGGGCTCGGAAACACCATATATTTT.

This clone was found once. The chain couples TRBV9 to TRBJ1-2; 8 bases map to TRBD1. The ends lost 3 bases at V and 8 bases at J; junction bases unmatched: 9. The CDR3 spans 14 residues. Germline CDR1 is SGDLS and CDR2 is YYNGEE. Written as DNA, the CDR3 is TGTGCCAGCAGCGCCTCACAGGGGGGCTGGGGCTACACCTTC. Translating gives CASSASQGGWGYTF.

This sequence joins TRBV6-5 and TRBJ1-3; tentatively, D is TRBD1 (6 bases). Germline CDR1 is MNHEY and CDR2 is SVGAGI. Deletions cut 5 bases from V and 4 bases from J, with 12 bases between. CDR3 length equals 14 residues. The CDR3 DNA is TGTGCCAGCAGTAGAGACAGGTCGGGAAACACCATATATTTT. Its protein is CASSRDRSGNTIYF.

This clone has just one count. The chain has TRBV28 and TRBJ2-7; D not resolved. The CDR3 is made up of 13 amino acids. Looked up from germline, CDR1 is MDHEN and CDR2 is SYDVKM. Trimming stripped 2 bases from V and 4 bases from J, with 9 bases between. CDR3 loop: CASSLIPPYEQYF. The CDR3 nucleotides read TGTGCCAGCAGTTTAATTCCCCCGTACGAGCAGTACTTC.

The chain uses TRBV2 and TRBJ2-5, with D possibly TRBD1 on 5 matching bases. The CDR3 loop spans 15 amino acids. V lost 5 bases and J 2 bases, leaving 15 bases between the germline ends. Germline loops: CDR1 SNHLY, CDR2 FYNNEI. The CDR3 DNA reads as TGTGCCAGCAGTCCACGACAGCAGCTTCAAGAGACCCAGTACTTC. The encoded protein is CASSPRQQLQETQYF.

The genes are TRBV29-1 and TRBJ1-1; 7 positions match TRBD1. The V and J ends lost 6 bases and 4 bases, in that order; junction bases with no gene match: 8. Germline values: CDR1 SQVTM, CDR2 ANQGSEA. This CDR3 is built from 13 residues. Written as DNA, the CDR3 is TGCAGCGTGGCGGGACAGTTGAGCACTGAAGCTTTCTTT. Its translation is CSVAGQLSTEAFF.

The gene calls are TRBV4-3 and TRBJ2-7; no definite D call. The germline V and J ends were trimmed by 0 bases and 0 bases, with 6 bases remaining between them. The CDR3 has 14 residues. CDR1 is LGHNA and CDR2 is YSLEER in the germline V gene. In DNA, the CDR3 is TGCGCCAGCAGCCAAGAACGCAGCTCCTACGAGCAGTACTTC. Translated, it gives CASSQERSSYEQYF.

The chain joins TRBV6-6 to TRBJ1-5, with 9 bases fitting TRBD1. The J segment lost 6 bases and the V segment lost 6 bases, leaving 6 bases of the junction unmatched. Germline assignment: CDR1 MNHNY and CDR2 SVGAGI (reference sequence). The length of the CDR3 is 14 residues. The CDR3 DNA is TGTGCCAGCAGAGGGGGGACAGGGCCTCAGCCCCAGCATTTT. Translation gives CASRGGTGPQPQHF.

This chain links TRBV7-2 with TRBJ1-6; D call uncertain. This CDR3 region has 15 residues. CDR1 is SGHTA and CDR2 is FQGNSA in the germline V gene. V lost 1 base and J 6 bases, leaving 10 bases between the germline ends. DNA for the CDR3: TGTGCCAGCAGCTTAGGAAGCCTGATTAATTCACCCCTCCACTTT. Protein product: CASSLGSLINSPLHF.